This entry concerns a single T cell receptor (beta chain). Its antigen remains unidentified. The sample holds no much larger clone one base away, and base qualities are not on file. TCR cDNA was synthesized by 5'RACE template switching, through which a universal primer site and unique molecular identifiers were introduced. Priming of cDNA synthesis was performed from both the TCR alpha and TCR beta constant segments. Two PCR steps were used to amplify libraries, with sample barcodes and sequencing adapters being added in the second step. Sequencing of libraries was done on Illumina HiSeq 2500 (2x100 bp) or NovaSeq (2x150 bp). The paper's processing steps were these. MIGEC handled demultiplexing of reads and collapsing into UMI consensus sequences, while MiXCR performed V(D)J alignment. Using edgeR on replicate PBMC samples, clonotypes were called vaccine-responding if FDR was below 0.01 and the log2 fold change was above 5 up to day 15. Each bulk clonotype received a CD4 or CD8 identity based on whether the sequenced CD4 or CD8 repertoire contained that clonotype at higher abundance. The raw public data were reprocessed by TCRdb itself: fastp quality trimming at Q25, MiXCR clonotype calling, in-frame beta chains only. Identical CDR3 protein sequences are pooled into one entry, listed with their most common genes and DNA. These V and J calls rely on TCRdb rather than the paper's analysis. This sample lists a few hundred thousand distinct CDR3 sequences; 17% were detected once. The top ten clonotypes cover 17% of the sample.

This entry belongs to a study of T cells after yellow fever vaccination (dated by TCRdb to between 2018 and 2020). For the wider study: Libraries from fractions with low cell numbers were prepared with the SMART-Seq v4 Ultra Low Input RNA kit. Bulk TCR alpha and beta repertoires were sequenced longitudinally to track T-cell clones before and after primary and booster YFV17D yellow fever vaccination. Two healthy male donors, one aged 18 to 30 and one aged 30 to 40 years, were included in the cohort. Blood was drawn at multiple timepoints before and after primary and secondary immunization, with bulk PBMC replicates and cell subsets isolated.

V sheds 2 bases and J sheds 5 bases, leaving 7 bases between their ends. Including cysteine and phenylalanine, the CDR3 has 13 amino acids. The retained sequence is limited to the CDR3, 39 bases, with the frame set at the first base. CDR1 MNHEY and CDR2 SVGAGI are derived from the germline V gene. The treatment or condition label corresponds to: live attenuated yellow fever vaccine strain. At each blood-draw timepoint, two biological replicates of bulk PBMCs were obtained. PBMCs were isolated from peripheral blood using a standard Ficoll-Paque protocol. TriZol was used to extract RNA from bulk PBMCs, from CD4 and CD8 fractions, and from dextramer-positive and dextramer-negative fractions. Points the paper makes about the study in general: Only a couple of donors were included in the study, so the extent to which the findings can be generalized is limited. A small share of clonotypes was detected in both CD4 and CD8 compartments, with the overlap likely arising from convergent recombination. Compared with the primary T-cell response, the secondary T-cell response was weaker but faster, peaking on day 5 rather than day 15. After the booster, most clones that had expanded after primary vaccination were detected again (over 95% of CD4 and around nine tenths of CD8), suggesting broad maintenance of memory. Computational filtering was needed because FACS-sorted repertoires could contain abundant contaminating clonotypes from the bulk population.

The TCR comes from a man aged 18 to 30 who received the YFV17D yellow fever vaccine. The starting material was PBMCs, obtained 5 days after the first yellow fever vaccination. The V and J segments used are TRBV6-5 and TRBJ2-1; no D segment can be confidently identified. The CDR3 here reads CASSYRVDNEQFF. The sequence in DNA is TGTGCCAGCAGTTACAGGGTAGACAATGAGCAGTTCTTC.